These 21 T cell receptor beta chains were sequenced from one sample in a study of T cell responses to AZD1222 COVID-19 vaccine. Assay used: immunoSEQ multiplex PCR; TCRdb lists only in-frame clones, some missing. Of about 140,000 clones in the sample, around 90% were seen once. The sequenced sample was peripheral blood, obtained 28 days after the second AZD1222 dose. Every receptor here comes from an adult who received the AZD1222 COVID-19 vaccine.

The rearrangement joins TRBV4-3 to TRBJ1-2; TRBD1 is a possible D gene (6 bases). This CDR3 is built from 16 residues. The germline V gene encodes CDR1 LGHNA and CDR2 YSLEER. The V end lost 0 bases, the J end lost 2 bases, and 13 bases lay between the germline ends. The CDR3 loop reads CASSQDIGGPNYGYTF. The CDR3 DNA is TGCGCCAGCAGCCAAGACATCGGGGGGCCAAACTATGGCTACACCTTC.

In this sample, this clone turned up once. The rearrangement joins TRBV4-3 to TRBJ2-7; unclear D gene. V gave up 0 bases and J gave up 5 bases, with 14 bases separating them. CDR3 length: 15 residues. The germline gives CDR1 LGHNA, CDR2 YSLEER. The DNA of the CDR3 is TGCGCCAGCAGCCAAGAGCTCGTTTTACGGAACGAGCAGTACTTC. Protein: CASSQELVLRNEQYF.

The J gene is TRBJ1-1, the V gene TRBV7-2, with 8 nucleotides matching TRBD1. This CDR3 has 16 amino acids. The junction had 8 bases not matched to a gene; V was cut back by 5 bases and J by 0 bases. Germline CDR1 is SGHTA and CDR2 is FQGNSA. The CDR3 DNA sequence: TGTGCCAGCAGCCCTGGACAGGGCGGAATGAACACTGAAGCTTTCTTT. Translation: CASSPGQGGMNTEAFF.

As concerns this clone: Other DNA variants within this sample encode the same CDR3. V and J are TRBV30 and TRBJ1-6; TRBD1 is a possible D gene (5 bases). Trimming stripped 4 bases from V and 7 bases from J, with 11 bases between. The CDR3 spans 13 residues. Germline assignment: CDR1 GTSNPN and CDR2 SVGIG (reference sequence). The CDR3 loop is CAWTLRGNSPLHF. The CDR3 nucleotides read TGTGCCTGGACCCTCCGGGGGAATTCACCCCTCCACTTT. The variable domain in full, completed from reference TRBV30 and TRBJ1-6, reads SQTIHQWPATLVQPVGSPLSLECTVEGTSNPNLYWYRQAAGRGLQLLFYSVGIGQISSEVPQNLSASRPQDRQFILSSKKLLLSDSGFYLCAWTLRGNSPLHFGNGTRLTVT.

The CDR3 is CASSPPDMEQFF. CDR3 sequence (DNA): TGTGCCAGCTCACCCCCCGATATGGAGCAGTTCTTC. This chain connects TRBV18 to TRBJ2-1; D unresolved. Per the germline V gene, CDR1 is KGHSH and CDR2 is LQKENI. With 3 bases removed from V and 10 bases from J, the gap between germline ends came to 10 bases. There are 12 residues in the CDR3.

This rearrangement joins TRBV6-2 or TRBV6-3 to TRBJ2-1; D possibly corresponds to TRBD2 (6 bases). The ends were cut back, 0 bases at V and 8 bases at J, with 20 bases in the middle. This CDR3 has 17 residues. From germline, CDR1 is MNHEY and CDR2 SVGEGT. The CDR3 nucleotides are TGTGCCAGCAGTTACTCGCCCTCGGCGGGAAGGTTGGATGAGCAGTTCTTC. It specifies CASSYSPSAGRLDEQFF.

This sequence joins TRBV7-3 and TRBJ2-1; TRBD1 or TRBD2 may be the D gene (6 bases each). The CDR3 is made up of 16 amino acids. Germline V gene sequence: CDR1 SGHTA, CDR2 FQGTGA. Trimming took off 4 bases at V and 2 bases at J, with 15 bases between the two ends. CDR3 nucleotides: TGTGCCAGCAGCTCCAAAGGGGGGAAGGCCTACAATGAGCAGTTCTTC. This encodes CASSSKGGKAYNEQFF. The full variable domain, completed using reference TRBV7-3 and TRBJ2-1, is GAGVSQTPSNKVTEKGKYVELRCDPISGHTALYWYRQSLGQGPEFLIYFQGTGAADDSGLPNDRFFAVRPEGSVSTLKIQRTERGDSAVYLCASSSKGGKAYNEQFFGPGTRLTVL.

For the CDR3, the DNA is TGTGCCAGCAGTTGGTGGGACAGAGGCACAGATACGCAGTATTTT. Residues: CASSWWDRGTDTQYF. The chain couples TRBV6-2 or TRBV6-3 to TRBJ2-3, with 7 nucleotides matching TRBD1. V shed 4 bases and J 1 base; nucleotides not matched to a gene: 5. Germline assignment: CDR1 MNHEY and CDR2 SVGEGT. There are 15 residues in the CDR3.

The chain recombines TRBV7-8 with TRBJ2-2; 10 bases fit TRBD1. CDR3 length equals 17 residues. Germline CDR1 is SGHVS and CDR2 is FQNEAQ. The J segment lost 4 bases and the V segment lost 1 base, leaving 6 bases of the junction unmatched. CDR3 sequence reads: CASSLGTGGSRTGELFF. The CDR3 region has the DNA TGTGCCAGCAGCTTAGGGACAGGGGGTTCACGCACCGGGGAGCTGTTTTTT.

The rearrangement uses TRBV19 and TRBJ2-3; D gene ambiguous. The germline CDR1 and CDR2 sequences are LNHDA and SQIVND (reference sequence). Trimming left V 0 bases short and J 1 base short, with 8 bases between. The CDR3 extends over 15 amino acids. CDR3 amino acids: CASSIDTLGTDTQYF. CDR3 DNA sequence: TGTGCCAGTAGTATAGACACGTTGGGCACAGATACGCAGTATTTT.

This rearrangement joins TRBV29-1 to TRBJ1-1; no definite D call. Germline CDR1 reads SQVTM; CDR2 reads ANQGSEA. Deletions cut 3 bases from V and 1 base from J, with 6 bases between. The CDR3 runs 12 residues. This chain's CDR3 is CSVDIQNTEAFF. CDR3 in DNA: TGCAGCGTTGATATCCAGAACACTGAAGCTTTCTTT.

This sequence joins TRBV11-2 and TRBJ1-2, with a tentative D call TRBD1 (5 bases). Per germline, CDR1 SGHAT and CDR2 FQNNGV. Trimming removed 5 bases at V and 0 bases at J, with 10 bases between. The CDR3 has 14 amino acids. CDR3 nucleotides: TGTGCCAGCAGCCTCCAGACAGCTAACTATGGCTACACCTTC. Its protein product is CASSLQTANYGYTF.

This clone was counted a single time. Germline and junction disagree at one end, which may indicate a read error. This chain links TRBV7-9 with TRBJ2-7; 9 bases are a match to TRBD2. The germline V gene has CDR1 SEHNR and CDR2 FQNEAQ (reference sequence). The CDR3 runs 14 residues. This chain's CDR3 is CASSLAGEAREQYF. CDR3 nucleotides: TGTGCCAGCAGTTTAGCGGGAGAGGCTAGGGAGCAGTACTTC. Variable domain in full (rest from reference TRBV7-9 and TRBJ2-7): DTGVSQNPRHKITKRGQNVTFRCDPISEHNRLYWYRQTLGQGPEFLTYFQNEAQLEKSRLLSDRFSAERPKGSFSTLEIQRTEQGDSAMYLCASSLAGEAREQYFGPGTRLTVT.

This chain uses TRBV11-3 with TRBJ2-7; possibly TRBD1 or TRBD2 for D (6 bases each). CDR1 and CDR2 from the germline V gene are SGHNT and YENEEA. V lost 5 bases to trimming and J lost 2 bases, with 22 bases between them. The CDR3 consists of 17 residues. The CDR3 protein is CASSPGVGGRTTYEQYF. The CDR3, as DNA: TGTGCCAGCAGCCCGGGAGTGGGGGGCAGAACCACCTACGAGCAGTACTTC.

V gene TRBV7-9 combines with J gene TRBJ2-1, with 10 positions matching TRBD1. Germline V lookup: CDR1 SEHNR, CDR2 FQNEAQ (reference sequence). V gave up 3 bases and J gave up 8 bases; unmatched junction bases: 7. CDR3 length: 15 residues. CDR3 coding DNA: TGTGCCAGCAGCTTGTCCGGACAGGGGGTTGATGAGCAGTTCTTC. As protein: CASSLSGQGVDEQFF.

The V call is TRBV18, the J call TRBJ2-5, with D perhaps matching TRBD1 (7 bases). This CDR3 is 15 amino acids long. Trimming removed 3 bases at V and 5 bases at J, with 16 bases between. Germline V gene sequence: CDR1 KGHSH, CDR2 LQKENI. CDR3 residues: CASSPEGAALETQYF. The CDR3 DNA sequence: TGTGCCAGCTCACCGGAGGGGGCGGCCCTCGAGACCCAGTACTTC.

This chain uses TRBV4-2 with TRBJ2-7, with D possibly TRBD2 on 6 matching bases. Germline values: CDR1 LGHNA, CDR2 YNFKEQ. V was trimmed by 3 bases and J by 5 bases, leaving 17 bases between them. The CDR3 totals 15 residues. The CDR3 here is CASSQDGGEWDEQYF. DNA of the CDR3: TGTGCCAGCAGCCAGGACGGAGGGGAGTGGGACGAGCAGTACTTC.

The chain links TRBV27 to TRBJ1-2; maybe TRBD1 (6 bases). The CDR3 sequence is 15 residues long. Looked up from germline, CDR1 is MNHEY and CDR2 is SMNVEV (reference sequence). The V and J ends lost 5 bases and 7 bases respectively, with 20 bases between them. Here the CDR3 DNA reads TGTGCCAGCAGTCGCCTGACAGGTCCTGTTTCTGGCTACACCTTC. Translation: CASSRLTGPVSGYTF.

This chain connects TRBV7-9 to TRBJ2-7; the D gene is possibly TRBD1 (5 bases). Trimming pared 5 bases from V and 4 bases from J, leaving 15 bases between. CDR1 SEHNR and CDR2 FQNEAQ come from the germline V gene (reference sequence). The CDR3 runs 14 residues. CDR3 DNA: TGTGCCAGCAGCCCCAGGTCGGACATTTACGAGCAGTACTTC. This gives the protein CASSPRSDIYEQYF.

The chain has TRBV5-6 and TRBJ2-2; the D gene is possibly TRBD1 (7 bases). Germline CDR1 SGHDT, CDR2 YYEEEE. The CDR3 is 15 residues long. Trimming left V 4 bases short and J 3 bases short, with 13 bases between. As DNA, the CDR3 is TGTGCCAGCAGCCAGGGGGGTCGGCACACCGGGGAGCTGTTTTTT. This codes for CASSQGGRHTGELFF.

This sequence joins TRBV7-9 and TRBJ2-1; D perhaps matches TRBD1 (6 bases). From germline, CDR1 is SEHNR and CDR2 FQNEAQ (reference sequence). This CDR3 contains 19 residues. Trimming stripped 4 bases from V and 0 bases from J, with 22 bases between. Written as DNA, the CDR3 is TGTGCCAGCAGCTCGACCCAGGGGTGGCCCAGGAGCTCCTACAATGAGCAGTTCTTC. Translation: CASSSTQGWPRSSYNEQFF. Using reference TRBV7-9 and TRBJ2-1 for the parts outside the CDR3, the full variable domain is DTGVSQNPRHKITKRGQNVTFRCDPISEHNRLYWYRQTLGQGPEFLTYFQNEAQLEKSRLLSDRFSAERPKGSFSTLEIQRTEQGDSAMYLCASSSTQGWPRSSYNEQFFGPGTRLTVL.